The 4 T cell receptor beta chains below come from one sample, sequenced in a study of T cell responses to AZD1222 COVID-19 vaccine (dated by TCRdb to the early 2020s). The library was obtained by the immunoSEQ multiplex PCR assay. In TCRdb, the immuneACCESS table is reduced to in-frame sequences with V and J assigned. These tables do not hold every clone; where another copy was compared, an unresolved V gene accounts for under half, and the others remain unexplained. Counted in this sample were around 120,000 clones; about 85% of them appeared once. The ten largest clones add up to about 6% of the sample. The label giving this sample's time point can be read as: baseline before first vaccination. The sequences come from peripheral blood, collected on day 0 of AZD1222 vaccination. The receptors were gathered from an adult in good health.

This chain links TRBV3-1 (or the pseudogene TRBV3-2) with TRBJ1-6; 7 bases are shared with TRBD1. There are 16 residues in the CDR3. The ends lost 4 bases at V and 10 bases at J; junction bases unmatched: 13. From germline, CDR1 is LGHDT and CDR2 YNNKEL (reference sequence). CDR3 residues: CASSLRVGGLRSPLHF. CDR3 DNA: TGTGCCAGCAGCCTAAGGGTAGGGGGCCTGAGGTCACCCCTCCACTTT.

CDR3 DNA sequence: TGTGCCAGCCGCGCGGGGGGTGGGGAGCTGTTTTTT. Amino acids: CASRAGGGELFF. The chain has TRBV11-2 and TRBJ2-2, with TRBD2 matching 8 bases. This CDR3 spans 12 amino acids. Trimming cost V 8 bases and J 8 bases; bases outside gene matches: 4. The V gene's germline CDR1 is SGHAT and CDR2 FQNNGV.

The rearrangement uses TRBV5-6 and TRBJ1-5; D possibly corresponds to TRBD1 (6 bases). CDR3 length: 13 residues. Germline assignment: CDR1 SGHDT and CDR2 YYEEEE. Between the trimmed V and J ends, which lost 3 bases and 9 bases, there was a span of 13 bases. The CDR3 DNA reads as TGTGCCAGCAGCTACGGGACACTGGGGCCCCAGCATTTT. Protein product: CASSYGTLGPQHF.

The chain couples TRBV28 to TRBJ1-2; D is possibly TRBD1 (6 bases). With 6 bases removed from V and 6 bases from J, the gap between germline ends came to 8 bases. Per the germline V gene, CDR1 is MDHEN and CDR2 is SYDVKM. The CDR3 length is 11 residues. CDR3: CASSRQDGYTF. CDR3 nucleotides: TGTGCCAGCAGCCGACAGGATGGCTACACCTTC.